The next 19 T cell receptor beta chains were all read from a single sample in a study of blood T cell repertoires in COVID-19. Clones were sequenced by immunoSEQ multiplex PCR, and TCRdb holds only the in-frame ones, with some missing. The sample has more than 200,000 clones, over 80% seen once; the top ten hold less than 3%. Material: peripheral blood. The receptor set was obtained from a man in his thirties or forties with COVID-19, enrolled during active disease.

The chain uses TRBV5-1 and TRBJ1-2; 8 bases line up with TRBD1. The CDR3 is 15 residues long. CDR1 and CDR2 (germline): SGHRS, YFSETQ. Unmatched junction bases numbered 3, after V lost 2 bases and J lost 0 bases. The CDR3 coding sequence is TGCGCCAGCAGCTTCCAGGGGGCGCCTAACTATGGCTACACCTTC. Translation gives CASSFQGAPNYGYTF.

The CDR3 sequence is CASSEVAGIVQYF. The CDR3 DNA follows: TGTGCCAGCAGTGAAGTAGCAGGGATTGTCCAGTACTTC. The chain recombines TRBV6-1 with TRBJ2-7, with a possible D match to TRBD1 (5 bases). The germline CDR1 and CDR2 sequences are MNHNS and SASEGT. This CDR3 region has 13 residues. Between the trimmed V and J ends, which lost 1 base and 10 bases, there was a span of 14 bases.

Here the CDR3 reads CASNARGGNQPQHF. In nucleotides, the CDR3 is TGTGCCAGCAATGCACGGGGGGGCAATCAGCCCCAGCATTTT. The rearrangement uses TRBV6-5 and TRBJ1-5; D is possibly TRBD1 (5 bases). The CDR3 consists of 14 residues. V dropped 7 bases and J dropped 2 bases, with 12 bases sitting between them. Germline V CDR1 and CDR2: MNHEY, SVGAGI.

CDR3 sequence: CASSLWAGSPLHF. CDR3 coding DNA: TGTGCCAGCAGTTTATGGGCGGGTTCACCCCTCCACTTT. This chain joins TRBV27 and TRBJ1-6; D is unresolved. Germline CDR1 and CDR2: MNHEY and SMNVEV (reference sequence). The CDR3 is 13 residues long. Trimming took 1 base from V and 9 from J, leaving 7 bases between them.

The chain recombines TRBV5-1 with TRBJ1-6; 8 bases line up with TRBD1. Germline CDR1 SGHRS, CDR2 YFSETQ. The CDR3 length is 14 residues. With V trimmed by 4 bases and J by 10 bases, 7 bases remained unmatched. The chain's CDR3 is CASSTPDRASPLHF. The CDR3 region has the DNA TGCGCCAGCAGCACCCCGGACAGGGCCTCACCCCTCCACTTT.

The J gene is TRBJ1-2, the V gene TRBV28; 10 bases align to TRBD1. The length of the CDR3 is 14 residues. J lost 3 bases, V lost 6 bases, and 4 bases had no gene match. Germline V CDR1 and CDR2: MDHEN, SYDVKM. CDR3 in amino acids: CASRTTGGDYGYTF. CDR3 nucleotide sequence: TGTGCCAGCAGAACGACAGGGGGCGACTATGGCTACACCTTC.

The CDR3 DNA sequence: TGTGCCAGCAGGGACCTCACAGGGGGCGAAGCGGCCGTAAACTATGGCTACACCTTC. Translating gives CASRDLTGGEAAVNYGYTF. The chain employs TRBV2 and TRBJ1-2, with TRBD1 identical over 9 bases. Germline V CDR1 and CDR2: SNHLY, FYNNEI. The CDR3 length is 19 residues. V lost 6 bases and J lost 2; bases outside the gene matches: 19.

CDR3 nucleotides: TGTGCCAGCAGTGACGGACAGGGGAGACCGACTGAAGCTTTCTTT. This sequence encodes CASSDGQGRPTEAFF. The chain combines TRBV6-1 with TRBJ1-1; 9 nucleotides agree with TRBD1. CDR3 length equals 15 residues. Trimming took 3 bases from V and 5 from J; bases not matched to a gene: 7. Germline V gene data show CDR1 as MNHNS and CDR2 as SASEGT.

A single count supports this clone. This chain connects TRBV6-5 to TRBJ2-7, with D perhaps matching TRBD1 (5 bases). The CDR3 is 13 residues long. The germline V and J ends were trimmed by 5 bases and 3 bases, with 11 bases remaining between them. Germline lookup yields CDR1 MNHEY and CDR2 SVGAGI. Written as DNA, the CDR3 is TGTGCCAGCAGTACCTCGCAGGGCTACGAGCAGTACTTC. It encodes CASSTSQGYEQYF.

This clone was seen a single time. The J gene is TRBJ1-3, the V gene TRBV5-4, with D maybe TRBD1 (6 bases). V lost 0 bases and J lost 0, with 13 bases in between. CDR1 is SGHNT, CDR2 YYREEE, per germline (reference sequence). The CDR3 is made up of 17 amino acids. The CDR3 DNA is TGTGCCAGCAGCTTGGCCGGACAGCTTCACTCTGGAAACACCATATATTTT. As protein: CASSLAGQLHSGNTIYF. Looking up the rest from reference TRBV5-4 and TRBJ1-3 gives the full variable domain: ETGVTQSPTHLIKTRGQQVTLRCSSQSGHNTVSWYQQALGQGPQFIFQYYREEENGRGNFPPRFSGLQFPNYSSELNVNALELDDSALYLCASSLAGQLHSGNTIYFGEGSWLTVV.

This chain links TRBV9 with TRBJ2-1; maybe TRBD1 (5 bases). Looked up from germline, CDR1 is SGDLS and CDR2 is YYNGEE. Trimming took off 0 bases at V and 7 bases at J, with 8 bases between the two ends. The CDR3 covers 13 residues. Here the CDR3 DNA reads TGTGCCAGCAGCGTAGCAGGGTCAAATGAGCAGTTCTTC. Translated, it gives CASSVAGSNEQFF.

The rearrangement uses TRBV28 and TRBJ1-5; 9 nucleotides line up with TRBD1. Trimming took 6 bases from V and 3 from J; bases not matched to a gene: 15. This CDR3 comprises 18 residues. The germline V gene encodes CDR1 MDHEN and CDR2 SYDVKM. The CDR3 reads CASRKQGARGPLNQPQHF. The CDR3 DNA is TGTGCCAGCAGGAAACAGGGGGCGCGGGGTCCCCTCAATCAGCCCCAGCATTTT.

The chain is built from TRBV7-3 and TRBJ2-2; 8 bases agree with TRBD1. Germline trimming cut 4 bases from V and 6 bases from J; bases unmatched to any gene: 7. CDR3 length: 15 amino acids. Per the germline V gene, CDR1 is SGHTA and CDR2 is FQGTGA. As DNA, the CDR3 is TGTGCCAGCAGCTCTCCGGGACAGGTACCCGGGGAGCTGTTTTTT. Encoded protein: CASSSPGQVPGELFF.

The genes are TRBV7-2 and TRBJ1-3; a weak D match, TRBD1 (5 bases). The CDR3 spans 17 residues. Trimming took 7 bases from V and 4 from J, leaving 23 bases between them. CDR1 is SGHTA, CDR2 FQGNSA, per germline. The CDR3 spells CASTPHGQGYVGNTIYF. The CDR3, as DNA: TGTGCCAGCACCCCCCACGGGCAGGGTTATGTGGGAAACACCATATATTTT.

The chain has TRBV18 and TRBJ2-7; 7 bases are shared with TRBD2. With 2 bases clipped from V and 5 bases from J, the junction kept 9 bases outside the gene matches. The CDR3 spans 15 residues. In germline, CDR1 is KGHSH, CDR2 LQKENI. The CDR3 is CASSPREGLGDEQYF. CDR3 DNA: TGTGCCAGCTCACCAAGGGAGGGTCTGGGTGACGAGCAGTACTTC.

J is TRBJ1-2 and V is TRBV28; maybe TRBD1 (5 bases). Germline CDR1 MDHEN, CDR2 SYDVKM. Trimming shortened V by 5 bases and J by 3 bases, and 10 bases separated the two germline ends. This CDR3 comprises 13 residues. In nucleotides, the CDR3 is TGTGCCAGCAGTCCCAGGGTCTACTATGGCTACACCTTC. Its translation is CASSPRVYYGYTF.

This chain uses TRBV10-3 with TRBJ1-5, with D possibly TRBD1 on 6 matching bases. The V gene's germline CDR1 is ENHRY and CDR2 SYGVKD. This CDR3 has 17 residues. V was clipped by 6 bases and J by 3 bases, with 21 bases between them. The CDR3 loop is CAIRDPDRFPLNQPQHF. The CDR3 nucleotides read TGTGCCATCAGAGATCCCGACAGGTTTCCTCTCAATCAGCCCCAGCATTTT.

This chain uses TRBV18 with TRBJ2-1; a possible D gene is TRBD2 (6 bases). Looked up from germline, CDR1 is KGHSH and CDR2 is LQKENI. Trimming pared 3 bases from V and 4 bases from J, leaving 13 bases between. This CDR3 has 15 amino acids. The DNA for the CDR3 is TGTGCCAGCTCACCCCTGGGCGGGGCTTACAATGAGCAGTTCTTC. Protein product: CASSPLGGAYNEQFF.

V is TRBV3-1 (or the pseudogene TRBV3-2) and J is TRBJ2-5, with D perhaps matching TRBD1 (5 bases). The CDR3 spans 12 residues. The ends were cut back, 6 bases at V and 4 bases at J, with 9 bases in the middle. Germline CDR1 LGHDT, CDR2 YNNKEL (reference sequence). The CDR3 region is CASRFRGETQYF. In DNA, the CDR3 is TGTGCCAGCAGATTTAGGGGAGAGACCCAGTACTTC.